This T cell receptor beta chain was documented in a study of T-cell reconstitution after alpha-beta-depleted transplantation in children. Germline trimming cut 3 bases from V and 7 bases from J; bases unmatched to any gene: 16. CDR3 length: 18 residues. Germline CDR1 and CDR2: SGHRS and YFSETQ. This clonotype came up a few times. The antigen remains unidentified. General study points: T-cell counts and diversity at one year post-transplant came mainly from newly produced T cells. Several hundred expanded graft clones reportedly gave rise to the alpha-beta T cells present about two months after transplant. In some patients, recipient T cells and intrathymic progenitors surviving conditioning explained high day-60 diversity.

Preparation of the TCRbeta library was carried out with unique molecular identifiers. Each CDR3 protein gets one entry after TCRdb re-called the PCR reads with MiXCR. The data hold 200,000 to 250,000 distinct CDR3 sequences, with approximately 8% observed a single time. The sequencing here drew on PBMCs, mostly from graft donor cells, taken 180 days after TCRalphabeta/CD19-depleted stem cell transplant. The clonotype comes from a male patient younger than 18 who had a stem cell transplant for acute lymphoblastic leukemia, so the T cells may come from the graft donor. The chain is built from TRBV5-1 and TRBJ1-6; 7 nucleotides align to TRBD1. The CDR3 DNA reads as TGCGCCAGCAGCTCCGGGCCGACAGGGAAGATTTTCAATTCACCCCTCCACTTT. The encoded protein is CASSSGPTGKIFNSPLHF.